This entry lists 3 T cell receptor beta chains sequenced from one sample in a study of blood T cell repertoires in COVID-19. Assay: immunoSEQ multiplex PCR; the TCRdb copy retains only in-frame clones and omits some. The sample records about 130,000 clones, roughly 80% being singletons. The sample taken for sequencing was peripheral blood. The receptors were gathered from a man between 60 and 75 years old with acute or convalescent COVID-19.

The chain recombines TRBV11-2 with TRBJ2-1; 7 nucleotides agree with TRBD2. Trimming cost V 5 bases and J 0 bases; bases outside gene matches: 7. The CDR3 is 16 amino acids. Germline V gives CDR1 SGHAT, CDR2 FQNNGV. CDR3 nucleotide sequence: TGTGCCAGCAGCCGTACTAGCGCGAGCTCCTACAATGAGCAGTTCTTC. Its translation is CASSRTSASSYNEQFF.

J is TRBJ2-1 and V is TRBV10-2; TRBD1 matches at 8 bases. V trimming: 6 bases; J trimming: 6 bases; junction bases outside the gene matches: 1. This CDR3 has 12 amino acids. CDR1 WSHSY and CDR2 SAAADI come from the germline V gene. CDR3 bases: TGCGCCAGCAGGCAGGGGGCCAATGAGCAGTTCTTC. Translating it yields CASRQGANEQFF.

The V call is TRBV24-1, the J call TRBJ2-7, with 9 bases that match TRBD1. V gave up 2 bases and J gave up 6 bases; unmatched junction bases: 10. The CDR3 is 16 residues long. In germline, CDR1 is KGHDR, CDR2 SFDVKD. The CDR3 loop reads CATSDSQGQGMGEQYF. The CDR3 region has the DNA TGTGCCACCAGTGATTCGCAGGGACAGGGTATGGGCGAGCAGTACTTC.